These 13 T cell receptor beta chains were sequenced from one sample in a study of shared clonotypes between healthy human individuals. TCRdb keeps only in-frame clones here, not all; method: immunoSEQ multiplex PCR. The sample has 400,000 to 600,000 clones, 70% to 80% seen once. Sample: PBMCs. These receptors were obtained from a woman aged 40 to 50 in good health. Some clones in this sample may be carry-over from other donors' samples.

This clone was counted once. This chain uses TRBV7-3 with TRBJ2-1; D is possibly TRBD2 (6 bases). Deletions cut 4 bases from V and 0 bases from J, with 19 bases between. From germline, CDR1 is SGHTA and CDR2 FQGTGA. The CDR3 sequence is 18 residues long. CDR3 sequence reads: CASSSLPPAGPSYNEQFF. CDR3 nucleotide sequence: TGTGCCAGCAGCTCTCTCCCTCCAGCGGGCCCCTCCTACAATGAGCAGTTCTTC.

The chain employs TRBV9 and TRBJ2-7; 10 bases map to TRBD1. V lost 4 bases, J lost 3 bases, and 4 bases stayed unmatched. The CDR3 length is 14 residues. Germline loops: CDR1 SGDLS, CDR2 YYNGEE. The CDR3 reads CASSNRDRGYEQYF. In nucleotides, the CDR3 is TGTGCCAGCAGCAACCGGGACAGGGGCTACGAGCAGTACTTC.

The V call is TRBV7-6, the J call TRBJ1-5, with 8 bases that match TRBD1. The CDR3 has 15 residues. The V segment lost 4 bases and the J segment 4 bases; nucleotides outside the gene matches: 6. Germline CDR1 SGHVS, CDR2 FNYEAQ. CDR3 sequence: CASSSGTGVNQPQHF. The CDR3 bases are TGTGCCAGCAGCTCCGGGACAGGAGTAAATCAGCCCCAGCATTTT.

The chain couples TRBV27 to TRBJ2-2, with TRBD2 matching 13 bases. The CDR3 sequence is 16 residues long. Germline CDR1 and CDR2: MNHEY and SMNVEV (reference sequence). The ends lost 2 bases at V and 6 bases at J; junction bases unmatched: 3. CDR3 coding DNA: TGTGCCAGCAGTTTAATACTAGCGGGAGGGCCCGGGGAGCTGTTTTTT. It translates to CASSLILAGGPGELFF.

The chain uses TRBV11-1 and TRBJ2-1; 11 nucleotides match TRBD2. The germline V gene has CDR1 SGHAT and CDR2 FQDESV (reference sequence). The CDR3 contains 17 residues. Trimming at V came to 2 bases and at J to 4 bases, leaving 7 bases not matched to a gene. The CDR3 here is CASSLNPGTSGYNEQFF. In DNA, the CDR3 is TGTGCCAGCAGCTTAAATCCAGGGACTAGCGGATACAATGAGCAGTTCTTC.

The chain recombines TRBV7-2 with TRBJ2-1; 11 bases fit TRBD2. This CDR3 region has 16 residues. V lost 7 bases, J lost 3 bases, and 8 bases stayed unmatched. Germline CDR1 is SGHTA and CDR2 is FQGNSA. The CDR3 bases are TGTGCCAGCAAAGATAGCGGGAGGGCGGACTACAATGAGCAGTTCTTC. It translates to CASKDSGRADYNEQFF. The complete variable domain, with remaining parts taken from reference TRBV7-2 and TRBJ2-1, reads GAGVSQSPSNKVTEKGKDVELRCDPISGHTALYWYRQSLGQGLEFLIYFQGNSAPDKSGLPSDRFSAERTGGSVSTLTIQRTQQEDSAVYLCASKDSGRADYNEQFFGPGTRLTVL.

This clone was seen only once. The rearrangement joins TRBV7-9 to TRBJ2-3; 10 bases line up with TRBD2. Germline assignment: CDR1 SEHNR and CDR2 FQNEAQ (reference sequence). With V trimmed by 5 bases and J by 5 bases, 7 bases remained unmatched. This CDR3 region has 15 residues. The CDR3 nucleotides read TGTGCCAGCAGCCCGAGCGGGAGGGAGGAAGATACGCAGTATTTT. This gives the protein CASSPSGREEDTQYF. Full variable domain (rest looked up from reference TRBV7-9 and TRBJ2-3): DTGVSQNPRHKITKRGQNVTFRCDPISEHNRLYWYRQTLGQGPEFLTYFQNEAQLEKSRLLSDRFSAERPKGSFSTLEIQRTEQGDSAMYLCASSPSGREEDTQYFGPGTRLTVL.

This clone was seen more than once but under ten times. This chain joins TRBV29-1 and TRBJ1-2; D is unresolved. The CDR3 runs 11 residues. From germline, CDR1 is SQVTM and CDR2 ANQGSEA. V lost 0 bases and J lost 7, with 6 bases in between. The CDR3 sequence: CSVEDLGGYTF. In nucleotides, the CDR3 is TGCAGCGTTGAAGATCTCGGTGGCTACACCTTC. Combining the CDR3 with reference TRBV29-1 and TRBJ1-2 gives the whole variable domain SAVISQKPSRDICQRGTSLTIQCQVDSQVTMMFWYRQQPGQSLTLIATANQGSEATYESGFVIDKFPISRPNLTFSTLTVSNMSPEDSSIYLCSVEDLGGYTFGSGTRLTVV.

This chain uses TRBV5-1 with TRBJ2-2, with 11 nucleotides matching TRBD2. J was trimmed by 4 bases and V by 5 bases; bases with no gene match: 7. There are 16 residues in the CDR3. Looked up from germline, CDR1 is SGHRS and CDR2 is YFSETQ. The chain's CDR3 is CASSILAGGGTGELFF. For the CDR3, the DNA is TGCGCCAGCAGTATTCTAGCGGGAGGTGGCACCGGGGAGCTGTTTTTT.

The table lists this clone with a count of one. The chain couples TRBV15 to TRBJ1-6; D is undetermined. Germline V CDR1 and CDR2: LNHNV, YYDKDF (reference sequence). This CDR3 has 15 residues. The V end was cut by 0 bases, the J end by 6 bases, with 9 bases between. This CDR3 is CATSRDLVGNSPLHF. CDR3 coding DNA: TGTGCCACCAGCAGAGATCTAGTCGGTAATTCACCCCTCCACTTT.

The chain combines TRBV5-4 with TRBJ2-7, with 9 bases fitting TRBD2. Trimming at V came to 1 base and at J to 10 bases, leaving 9 bases not matched to a gene. The CDR3 totals 14 residues. Germline lookup yields CDR1 SGHNT and CDR2 YYREEE (reference sequence). The CDR3 DNA reads TGTGCCAGCAGCTTGAAGACTAGCGGTACGGCACAGTACTTC. This codes for CASSLKTSGTAQYF.

The rearrangement links TRBV7-8 to TRBJ2-7; 9 bases are a match to TRBD1. V dropped 5 bases and J dropped 3; count of bases not matched to a gene: 8. Germline-derived CDR1 and CDR2 are SGHVS and FQNEAQ. This CDR3 has 15 amino acids. CDR3 region: CASSRRDREIYEQYF. DNA for the CDR3: TGTGCCAGCAGCCGCCGGGACAGGGAGATCTACGAGCAGTACTTC.

The V call is TRBV5-4, the J call TRBJ2-1; tentative D call: TRBD2 (6 bases). The CDR3 has 15 amino acids. Germline CDR1 is SGHNT and CDR2 is YYREEE (reference sequence). Trimming cost V 4 bases and J 7 bases, with 18 bases left between them. This CDR3 is CASSREGLRLNEQFF. Here the CDR3 DNA reads TGTGCCAGCAGCCGCGAGGGACTGCGATTAAATGAGCAGTTCTTC.